This T cell receptor beta chain is from a study of human T cells and chemical hapten exposure. Time point of the sample: pre-sensitization, week 0. Treatment meaning: therapeutic diphenylcyclopropenone sensitization with weekly scalp DPC. Patches went on only after blood had been drawn each time. TCRdb passed the RACE reads through MiXCR, listing each CDR3 protein once. The table lists about 40,000 distinct CDR3 sequences, 10% to 13% of them singletons, with less than 6.5% in the top ten. This clonotype was seen many times. The TCR comes from a young man with alopecia areata. Some clones in this sample may be carry-over from other donors' samples. Sequencing was performed on whole blood, taken in connection with sensitization to the hapten diphenylcyclopropenone (DPC).

The CDR3 sequence is CSASLREGTDTQYF. Written as DNA, the CDR3 is TGCAGTGCTAGTCTTCGGGAGGGCACAGATACGCAGTATTTT. This chain joins TRBV20-1 and TRBJ2-3; TRBD2 matches 7 bases. Germline values: CDR1 DFQATT, CDR2 SNEGSKA (reference sequence). The CDR3 consists of 14 residues. The V gene end was trimmed by 3 bases and the J gene end by 1 base; junction bases not matched to a gene: 4.